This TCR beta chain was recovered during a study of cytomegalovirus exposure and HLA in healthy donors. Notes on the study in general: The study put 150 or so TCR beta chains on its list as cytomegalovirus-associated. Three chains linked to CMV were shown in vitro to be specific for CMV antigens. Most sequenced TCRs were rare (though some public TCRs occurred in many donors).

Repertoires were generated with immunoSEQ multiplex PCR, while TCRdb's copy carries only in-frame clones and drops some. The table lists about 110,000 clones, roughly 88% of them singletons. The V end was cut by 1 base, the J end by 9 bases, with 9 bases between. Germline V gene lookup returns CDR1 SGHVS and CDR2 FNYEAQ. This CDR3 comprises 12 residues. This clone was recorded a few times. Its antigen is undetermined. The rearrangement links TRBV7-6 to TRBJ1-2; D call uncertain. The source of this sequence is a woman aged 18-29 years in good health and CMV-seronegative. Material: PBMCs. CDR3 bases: TGTGCCAGCAGCTTAGGCGGGAGAAGCTACACCTTC. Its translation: CASSLGGRSYTF. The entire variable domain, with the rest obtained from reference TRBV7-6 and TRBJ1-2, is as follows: GAGVSQSPRYKVTKRGQDVALRCDPISGHVSLYWYRQALGQGPEFLTYFNYEAQQDKSGLPNDRFSAERPEGSISTLTIQRTEQRDSAMYRCASSLGGRSYTFGSGTRLTVV.